Presented here are 6 T cell receptor beta chains from one specimen sequenced in a study of cytomegalovirus exposure and HLA in healthy donors. Both 60 Vbeta primers and 13 Jbeta primers went into the PCR. TCRdb's copy holds only in-frame clones and misses some; the assay was immunoSEQ multiplex PCR. The table records more than 200,000 clones, 83% of them present only once. Sequencing was carried out using PBMCs. Receptor source: a girl between 5 and 17 years old in good health and CMV-seronegative.

The J gene is TRBJ2-1, the V gene TRBV25-1, with TRBD2 as a possible D gene (6 bases). The CDR3 extends over 14 amino acids. V was clipped by 7 bases and J by 4 bases, with 14 bases between them. The germline V gene encodes CDR1 MGHDK and CDR2 SYGVNS. The CDR3 DNA reads as TGTGCCAGCACCCCCCCGGAGGGTTACAATGAGCAGTTCTTC. Amino acid sequence: CASTPPEGYNEQFF. The variable domain in full, with the rest retrieved from reference TRBV25-1 and TRBJ2-1, is EADIYQTPRYLVIGTGKKITLECSQTMGHDKMYWYQQDPGMELHLIHYSYGVNSTEKGDLSSESTVSRIRTEHFPLTLESARPSHTSQYLCASTPPEGYNEQFFGPGTRLTVL.

The gene calls are TRBV28 and TRBJ1-2, with no clear D. CDR1 MDHEN and CDR2 SYDVKM come from the germline V gene. The CDR3 extends over 14 amino acids. Trimming stripped 5 bases from V and 1 base from J, with 11 bases between. CDR3 amino acids: CASSTAAGNYGYTF. As DNA, the CDR3 is TGTGCCAGCAGTACTGCAGCGGGTAACTATGGCTACACCTTC.

This rearrangement joins TRBV5-4 to TRBJ1-2; D might be TRBD1 (6 bases). The CDR3 length is 14 residues. V lost 4 bases to trimming and J lost 1 base, with 11 bases between them. Germline CDR1 reads SGHNT; CDR2 reads YYREEE (reference sequence). The CDR3 DNA is TGTGCCAGCAGCGTGGACAGTTTTAACTATGGCTACACCTTC. Translating it yields CASSVDSFNYGYTF.

This sequence joins TRBV5-8 and TRBJ1-1; a weak D match, TRBD1 (5 bases). Trimming pared 8 bases from V and 2 bases from J, leaving 16 bases between. The germline V gene has CDR1 SGHTS and CDR2 YDEGEE. This CDR3 contains 14 residues. The CDR3 reads CASLAGRLNTEAFF. As DNA, the CDR3 is TGTGCCAGTTTGGCGGGGCGGCTAAACACTGAAGCTTTCTTT.

The chain joins TRBV5-1 to TRBJ2-3; D is undetermined. This CDR3 contains 16 residues. Trimming stripped 0 bases from V and 0 bases from J, with 11 bases between. Germline values: CDR1 SGHRS, CDR2 YFSETQ. CDR3 coding DNA: TGCGCCAGCAGCTTGGAATGGCAAATTAGCACAGATACGCAGTATTTT. Protein: CASSLEWQISTDTQYF.

The chain employs TRBV11-3 and TRBJ2-3, with TRBD1 identical over 7 bases. J lost 0 bases, V lost 1 base, and 7 bases had no gene match. Germline V gene sequence: CDR1 SGHNT, CDR2 YENEEA. This CDR3 contains 17 residues. Here the CDR3 DNA reads TGTGCCAGCAGCTTAGGAATCGGGACAGCTAGCACAGATACGCAGTATTTT. Translation gives CASSLGIGTASTDTQYF.